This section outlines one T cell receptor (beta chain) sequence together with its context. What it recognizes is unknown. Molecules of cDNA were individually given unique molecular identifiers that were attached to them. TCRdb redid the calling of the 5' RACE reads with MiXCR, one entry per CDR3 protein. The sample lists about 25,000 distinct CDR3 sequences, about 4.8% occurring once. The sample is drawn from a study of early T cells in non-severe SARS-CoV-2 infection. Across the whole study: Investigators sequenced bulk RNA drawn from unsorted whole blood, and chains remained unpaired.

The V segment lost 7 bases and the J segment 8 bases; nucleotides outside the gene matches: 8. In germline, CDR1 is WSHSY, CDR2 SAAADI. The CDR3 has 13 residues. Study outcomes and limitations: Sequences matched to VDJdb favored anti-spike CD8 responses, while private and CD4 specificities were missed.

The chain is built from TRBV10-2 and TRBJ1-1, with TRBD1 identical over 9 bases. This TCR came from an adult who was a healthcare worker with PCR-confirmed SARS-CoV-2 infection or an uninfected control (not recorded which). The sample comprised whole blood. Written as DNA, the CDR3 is TGCGCCAGCACCGATTCCACAGGGGGCGAAGCTTTCTTT. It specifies CASTDSTGGEAFF.